These 5 T cell receptor beta chains came from one sample sequenced in a study of human T cells and chemical hapten exposure. As to time point: pre-sensitization, week 0. Specified treatment: therapeutic diphenylcyclopropenone sensitization with weekly scalp DPC. TCRdb analysed the RACE reads with MiXCR anew, one entry per CDR3 protein. The sample lists tens of thousands of distinct CDR3 sequences; around 11% were seen once. This sample comprised whole blood, obtained in connection with sensitization to the hapten diphenylcyclopropenone (DPC). The origin of the receptors is a woman aged 25-40 years with alopecia areata. Some clones in this sample may be carry-over from other donors' samples.

This chain uses TRBV4-3 with TRBJ2-3; 12 bases are a match to TRBD2. The germline V gene has CDR1 LGHNA and CDR2 YSLEER. Trimming at V came to 6 bases and at J to 2 bases, leaving 6 bases not matched to a gene. The CDR3 contains 16 residues. CDR3 protein: CASSQGLAGPTDTQYF. For the CDR3, the DNA is TGCGCCAGCAGTCAGGGACTAGCGGGCCCCACAGATACGCAGTATTTT.

This clonotype was seen at least ten times. The rearrangement links TRBV5-6 to TRBJ1-4; D is perhaps TRBD1 (5 bases). Germline assignment: CDR1 SGHDT and CDR2 YYEEEE. V lost 1 base, J lost 6 bases, and 19 bases lay in between. The CDR3 is 17 residues long. The CDR3 DNA is TGTGCCAGCAGCTTGTCCGGTCCGGGGCTGGGGTATGAAAAACTGTTTTTT. This sequence encodes CASSLSGPGLGYEKLFF.

In its sample, this clonotype was seen many times. The chain links TRBV29-1 to TRBJ2-1, with 8 bases aligning to TRBD1. From germline, CDR1 is SQVTM and CDR2 ANQGSEA. The CDR3 loop spans 12 amino acids. V shed 7 bases and J 7 bases; nucleotides not matched to a gene: 6. As DNA, the CDR3 is TGCAGCGGGAGGACAGGGCCGAATGAGCAGTTCTTC. This encodes CSGRTGPNEQFF.

Many counts were recorded for this clonotype. The rearrangement links TRBV10-2 to TRBJ2-7; no definite D call. This CDR3 is built from 13 residues. V was trimmed by 4 bases and J by 4 bases, leaving 11 bases between them. CDR1 is WSHSY, CDR2 SAAADI, per germline. The CDR3 DNA sequence: TGCGCCAGCAGTGGGGTGCCAGGATACGAGCAGTACTTC. Encoded protein: CASSGVPGYEQYF.

This clonotype has a handful of counts. The CDR3 bases are TGCAGTGCCAGCCAAATCCCCTTTTACAATGAGCAGTTCTTC. Protein sequence: CSASQIPFYNEQFF. The chain carries TRBV20-1 and TRBJ2-1; no firm D call. The CDR3 spans 14 residues. CDR1 DFQATT and CDR2 SNEGSKA come from the germline V gene (reference sequence). Trimming removed 6 bases from V and 4 bases from J, with 16 bases in between.